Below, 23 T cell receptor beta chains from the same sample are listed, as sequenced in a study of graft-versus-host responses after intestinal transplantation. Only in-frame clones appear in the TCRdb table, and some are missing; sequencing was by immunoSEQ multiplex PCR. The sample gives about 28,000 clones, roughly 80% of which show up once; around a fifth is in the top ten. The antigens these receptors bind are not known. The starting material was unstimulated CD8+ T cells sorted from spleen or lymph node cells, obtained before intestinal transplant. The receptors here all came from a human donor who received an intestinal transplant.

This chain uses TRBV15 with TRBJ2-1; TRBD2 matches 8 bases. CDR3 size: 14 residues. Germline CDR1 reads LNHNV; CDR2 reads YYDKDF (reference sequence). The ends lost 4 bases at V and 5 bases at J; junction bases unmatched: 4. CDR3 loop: CATSIGLADNEQFF. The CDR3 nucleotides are TGTGCCACCAGCATTGGACTAGCCGACAATGAGCAGTTCTTC. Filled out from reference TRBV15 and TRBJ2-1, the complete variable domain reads DAMVIQNPRYQVTQFGKPVTLSCSQTLNHNVMYWYQQKSSQAPKLLFHYYDKDFNNEADTPDNFQSRRPNTSFCFLDIRSPGLGDTAMYLCATSIGLADNEQFFGPGTRLTVL.

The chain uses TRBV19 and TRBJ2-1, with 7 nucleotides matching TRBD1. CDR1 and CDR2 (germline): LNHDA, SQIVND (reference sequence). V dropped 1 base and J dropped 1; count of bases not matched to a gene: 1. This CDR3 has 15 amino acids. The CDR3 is CASSIAGQSYNEQFF. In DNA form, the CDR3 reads TGTGCCAGTAGTATAGCGGGACAGTCCTACAATGAGCAGTTCTTC.

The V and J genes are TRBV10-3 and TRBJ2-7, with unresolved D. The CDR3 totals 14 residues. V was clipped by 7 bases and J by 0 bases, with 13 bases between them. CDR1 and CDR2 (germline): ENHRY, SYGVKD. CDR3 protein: CAIKATPSSYEQYF. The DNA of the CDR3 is TGTGCCATCAAGGCGACACCAAGCTCCTACGAGCAGTACTTC.

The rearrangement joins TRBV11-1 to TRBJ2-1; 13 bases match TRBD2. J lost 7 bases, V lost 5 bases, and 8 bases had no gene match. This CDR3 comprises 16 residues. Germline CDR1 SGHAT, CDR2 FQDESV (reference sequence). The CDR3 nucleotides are TGTGCCAGCAGCCCTGGACTAGCGGGAGTTGAGAATGAGCAGTTCTTC. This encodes CASSPGLAGVENEQFF.

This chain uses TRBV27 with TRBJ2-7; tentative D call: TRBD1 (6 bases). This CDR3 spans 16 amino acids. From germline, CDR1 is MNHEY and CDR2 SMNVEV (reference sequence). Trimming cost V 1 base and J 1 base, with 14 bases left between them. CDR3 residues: CASSLFGGAGSYEQYF. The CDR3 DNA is TGTGCCAGCAGTTTATTTGGGGGCGCGGGTTCCTACGAGCAGTACTTC.

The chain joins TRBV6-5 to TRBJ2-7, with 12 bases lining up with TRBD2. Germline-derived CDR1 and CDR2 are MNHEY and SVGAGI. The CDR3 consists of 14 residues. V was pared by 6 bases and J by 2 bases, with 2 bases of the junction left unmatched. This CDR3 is CASRWTSGAYEQYF. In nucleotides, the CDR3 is TGTGCCAGCAGATGGACTAGCGGGGCCTACGAGCAGTACTTC.

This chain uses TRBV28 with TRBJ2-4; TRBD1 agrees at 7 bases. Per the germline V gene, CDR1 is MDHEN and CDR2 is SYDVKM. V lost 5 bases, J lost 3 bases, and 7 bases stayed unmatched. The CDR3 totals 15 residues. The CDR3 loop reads CASSPTGYGKNIQYF. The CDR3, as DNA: TGTGCCAGCAGTCCGACAGGGTACGGCAAAAACATTCAGTACTTC. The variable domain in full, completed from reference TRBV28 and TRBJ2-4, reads DVKVTQSSRYLVKRTGEKVFLECVQDMDHENMFWYRQDPGLGLRLIYFSYDVKMKEKGDIPEGYSVSREKKERFSLILESASTNQTSMYLCASSPTGYGKNIQYFGAGTRLSVL.

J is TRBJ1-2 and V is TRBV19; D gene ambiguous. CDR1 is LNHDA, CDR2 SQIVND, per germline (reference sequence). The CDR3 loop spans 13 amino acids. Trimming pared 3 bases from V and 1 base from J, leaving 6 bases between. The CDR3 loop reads CASSMNNNYGYTF. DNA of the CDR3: TGTGCCAGTAGTATGAACAATAACTATGGCTACACCTTC.

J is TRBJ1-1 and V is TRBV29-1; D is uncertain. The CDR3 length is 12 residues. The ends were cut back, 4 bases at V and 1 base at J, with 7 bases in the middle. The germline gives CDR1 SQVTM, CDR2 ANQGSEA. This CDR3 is CSVAPGNTEAFF. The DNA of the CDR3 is TGCAGCGTTGCCCCAGGGAACACTGAAGCTTTCTTT. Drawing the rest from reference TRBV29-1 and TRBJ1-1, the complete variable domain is SAVISQKPSRDICQRGTSLTIQCQVDSQVTMMFWYRQQPGQSLTLIATANQGSEATYESGFVIDKFPISRPNLTFSTLTVSNMSPEDSSIYLCSVAPGNTEAFFGQGTRLTVV.

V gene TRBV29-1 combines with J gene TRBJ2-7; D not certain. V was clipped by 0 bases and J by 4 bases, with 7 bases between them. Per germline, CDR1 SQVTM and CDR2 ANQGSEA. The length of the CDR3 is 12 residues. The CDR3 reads CSVEDGRYEQYF. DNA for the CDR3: TGCAGCGTTGAAGATGGCAGGTACGAGCAGTACTTC.

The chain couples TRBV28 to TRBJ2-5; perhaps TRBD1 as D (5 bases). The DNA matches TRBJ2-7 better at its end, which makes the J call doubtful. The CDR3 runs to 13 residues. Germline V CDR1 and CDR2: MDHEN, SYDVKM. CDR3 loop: CASSPGFSYEQYF. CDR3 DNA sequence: TGTGCCAGCAGTCCAGGGTTCAGCTACGAGCAGTACTTC.

The CDR3 protein is CASSQLDRVTGELFF. Here the CDR3 DNA reads TGTGCCAGCAGTCAACTTGACAGGGTGACCGGGGAGCTGTTTTTT. This chain joins TRBV28 and TRBJ2-2; TRBD1 matches at 7 bases. With V trimmed by 5 bases and J by 5 bases, 8 bases remained unmatched. Germline CDR1 reads MDHEN; CDR2 reads SYDVKM. The CDR3 sequence is 15 residues long. The full variable domain, in which reference TRBV28 and TRBJ2-2 provide the parts outside the CDR3, is DVKVTQSSRYLVKRTGEKVFLECVQDMDHENMFWYRQDPGLGLRLIYFSYDVKMKEKGDIPEGYSVSREKKERFSLILESASTNQTSMYLCASSQLDRVTGELFFGEGSRLTVL.

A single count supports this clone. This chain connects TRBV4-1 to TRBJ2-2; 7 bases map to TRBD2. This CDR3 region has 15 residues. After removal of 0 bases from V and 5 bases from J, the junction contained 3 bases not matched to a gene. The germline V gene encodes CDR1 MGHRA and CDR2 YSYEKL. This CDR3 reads CASSQDRGVTGELFF. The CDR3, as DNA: TGCGCCAGCAGCCAAGATCGGGGGGTGACCGGGGAGCTGTTTTTT.

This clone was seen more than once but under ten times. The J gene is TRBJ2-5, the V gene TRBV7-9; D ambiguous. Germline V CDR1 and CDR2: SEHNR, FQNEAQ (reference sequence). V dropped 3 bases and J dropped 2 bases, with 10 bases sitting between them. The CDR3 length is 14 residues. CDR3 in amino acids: CASSFLLPQETQYF. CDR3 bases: TGTGCCAGCAGCTTCCTACTACCACAAGAGACCCAGTACTTC.

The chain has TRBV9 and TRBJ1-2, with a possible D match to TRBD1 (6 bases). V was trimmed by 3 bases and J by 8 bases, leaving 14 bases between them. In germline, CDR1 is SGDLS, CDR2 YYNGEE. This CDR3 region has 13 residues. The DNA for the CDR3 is TGTGCCAGCAGCGATACAGGGATTGACGGCTACACCTTC. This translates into CASSDTGIDGYTF.

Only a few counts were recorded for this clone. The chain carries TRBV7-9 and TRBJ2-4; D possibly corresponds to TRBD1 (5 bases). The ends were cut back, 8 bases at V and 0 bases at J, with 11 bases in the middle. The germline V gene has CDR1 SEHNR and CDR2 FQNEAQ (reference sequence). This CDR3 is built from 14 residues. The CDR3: CASVGDGAKNIQYF. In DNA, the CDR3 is TGTGCCAGCGTAGGGGATGGAGCCAAAAACATTCAGTACTTC.

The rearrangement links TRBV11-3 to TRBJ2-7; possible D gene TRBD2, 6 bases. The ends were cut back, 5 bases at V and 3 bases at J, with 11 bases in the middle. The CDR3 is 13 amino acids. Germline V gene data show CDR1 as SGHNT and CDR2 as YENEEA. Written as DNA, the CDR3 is TGTGCCAGCAGCCCACGCGGGGTCTACGAGCAGTACTTC. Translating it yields CASSPRGVYEQYF.

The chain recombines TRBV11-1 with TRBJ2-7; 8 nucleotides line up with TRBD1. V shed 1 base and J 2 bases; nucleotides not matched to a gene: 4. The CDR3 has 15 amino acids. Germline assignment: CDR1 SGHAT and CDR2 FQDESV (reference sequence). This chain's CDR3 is CASSLEGQAPYEQYF. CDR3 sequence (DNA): TGTGCCAGCAGCTTAGAGGGACAGGCACCCTACGAGCAGTACTTC.

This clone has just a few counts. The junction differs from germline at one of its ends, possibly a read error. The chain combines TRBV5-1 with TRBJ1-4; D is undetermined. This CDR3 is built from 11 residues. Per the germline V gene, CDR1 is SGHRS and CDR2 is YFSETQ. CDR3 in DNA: TGCGCCAGCAGCTTGGAAGGACTGGTCGACTTT. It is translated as CASSLEGLVDF.

The CDR3, as DNA: TGCGCCAGCAGGACGGACAGGCCCTCCTCAACACAGCAGTTCTTC. It is translated as CASRTDRPSSTQQFF. The chain links TRBV5-1 to TRBJ2-1; 7 bases are shared with TRBD1. This CDR3 comprises 15 residues. With 5 bases clipped from V and 11 bases from J, the junction kept 16 bases outside the gene matches. Germline V gives CDR1 SGHRS, CDR2 YFSETQ.

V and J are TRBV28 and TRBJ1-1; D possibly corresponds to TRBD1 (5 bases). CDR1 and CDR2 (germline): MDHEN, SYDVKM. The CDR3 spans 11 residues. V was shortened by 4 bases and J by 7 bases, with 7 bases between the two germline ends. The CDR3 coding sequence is TGTGCCAGCAGTTCACAGGTTGAAGCTTTCTTT. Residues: CASSSQVEAFF.

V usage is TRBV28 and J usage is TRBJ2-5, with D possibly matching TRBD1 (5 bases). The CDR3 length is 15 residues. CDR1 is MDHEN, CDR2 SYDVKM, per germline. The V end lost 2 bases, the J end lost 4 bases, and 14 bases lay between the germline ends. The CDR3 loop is CASSLNPPGLETQYF. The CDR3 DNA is TGTGCCAGCAGTTTAAATCCCCCAGGGTTAGAGACCCAGTACTTC.

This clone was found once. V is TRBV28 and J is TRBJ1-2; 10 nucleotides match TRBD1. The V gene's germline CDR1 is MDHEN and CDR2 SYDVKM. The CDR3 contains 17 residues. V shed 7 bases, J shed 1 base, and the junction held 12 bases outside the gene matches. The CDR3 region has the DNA TGTGCCAGCACCCCATTGACAGGGGGCGTCGGTAACTATGGCTACACCTTC. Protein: CASTPLTGGVGNYGYTF.